This T cell receptor (beta chain) was observed in a study of CD8 T cells in ankylosing spondylitis. Study-level points and caveats: Enrichment of disease-linked clones was reportedly significant in matched ankylosing spondylitis synovial fluid. Roughly eight highly homologous variants made up a TCR beta motif that seemed to typify ankylosing spondylitis blood. Clones linked to disease, bearing a CD8+ phenotype, were relatively rare in peripheral blood.

This clonotype appeared many times. Its cognate antigen is unknown. With molecular barcodes, quantitative 5'-RACE was used to make the TCR beta libraries. One entry per CDR3 protein results from TCRdb running MiXCR on the 5' RACE reads. This sample has about 260,000 distinct CDR3 sequences, with around 19% found just once. This CDR3 is 12 amino acids long. Germline CDR1 MGHRA, CDR2 YSYEKL. Trimming cost V 1 base and J 7 bases, with 4 bases left between them. The chain combines TRBV4-1 with TRBJ2-2; no reliable D call. The receptor comes from a male donor with ankylosing spondylitis or in good health (not recorded which). Sequenced input: blood, either unsorted or a sorted T cell fraction (not recorded which). The DNA for the CDR3 is TGCGCCAGCAGCCAAGTGATCGGGGAGCTGTTTTTT. It encodes CASSQVIGELFF.